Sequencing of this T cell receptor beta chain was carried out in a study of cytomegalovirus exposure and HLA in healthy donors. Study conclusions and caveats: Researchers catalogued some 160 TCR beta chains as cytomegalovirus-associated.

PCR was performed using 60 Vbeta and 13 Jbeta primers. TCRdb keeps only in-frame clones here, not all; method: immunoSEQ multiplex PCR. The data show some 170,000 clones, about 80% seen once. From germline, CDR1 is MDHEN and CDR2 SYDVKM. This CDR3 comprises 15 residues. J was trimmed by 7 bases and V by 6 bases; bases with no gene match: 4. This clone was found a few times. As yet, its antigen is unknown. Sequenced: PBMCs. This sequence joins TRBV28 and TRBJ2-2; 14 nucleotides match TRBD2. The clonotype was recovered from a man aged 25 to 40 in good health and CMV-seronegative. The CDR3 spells CASRGLAGVNGELFF. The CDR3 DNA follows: TGTGCCAGCAGGGGACTAGCGGGAGTGAACGGGGAGCTGTTTTTT.